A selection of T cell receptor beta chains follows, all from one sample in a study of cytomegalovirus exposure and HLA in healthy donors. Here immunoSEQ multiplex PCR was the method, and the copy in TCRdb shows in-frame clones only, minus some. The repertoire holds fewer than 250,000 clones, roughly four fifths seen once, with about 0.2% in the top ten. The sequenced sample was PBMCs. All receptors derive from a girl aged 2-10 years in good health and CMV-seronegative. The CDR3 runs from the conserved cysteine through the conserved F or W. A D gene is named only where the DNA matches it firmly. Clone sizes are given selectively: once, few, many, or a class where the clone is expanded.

CASGQGYKDSGANVLTF,TGTGCTAGTGGTCAGGGGTATAAGGACTCTGGGGCCAACGTCCTGACTTTC,TRBJ2-6,-,-,TRBV12-5
CASSQESGTGAEAFF,TGCGCCAGCAGCCAAGAGTCGGGGACAGGGGCAGAAGCTTTCTTT,TRBJ1-1,TRBD1,-,TRBV4-1
CASRRSSAGTGELFF,TGTGCCAGCAGACGCAGTTCAGCGGGGACCGGGGAGCTGTTTTTT,TRBJ2-2,TRBD2,-,TRBV6-5
CASSWGDEQYF,TGCGCCAGCAGCTGGGGGGACGAGCAGTACTTC,TRBJ2-7,-,once,TRBV5-1
CASSLVGTGRTGNTIYF,TGTGCCAGCAGCTTAGTGGGGACAGGGCGGACTGGAAACACCATATATTTT,TRBJ1-3,TRBD1,-,TRBV7-2
CASSLPIGSDTDYEQYF,TGTGCCAGCAGCTTACCGATCGGCTCGGACACAGACTACGAGCAGTACTTC,TRBJ2-7,-,once,TRBV7-9
CAIRSGTGVFF,TGTGCCATCAGATCCGGGACAGGAGTTTTCTTT,TRBJ1-1,TRBD1,-,TRBV10-3
CASSLGQVNGYTF,TGCGCCAGCAGCTTGGGCCAGGTTAACGGCTACACCTTC,TRBJ1-2,-,few,TRBV5-1
CASSYSAGGSYEQYF,TGTGCCAGCAGTTACTCGGCGGGGGGATCCTACGAGCAGTACTTC,TRBJ2-7,TRBD2,-,TRBV6-5
CASSPGSSGYEQYF,TGTGCCAGCAGCCCGGGATCCTCTGGCTACGAGCAGTACTTC,TRBJ2-7,-,-,TRBV5-6
CASSPYRGLGEQYF,TGTGCCAGCAGCCCGTACAGGGGACTGGGCGAGCAGTACTTC,TRBJ2-7,-,-,TRBV7-9
CASSPPGQGSRTGWHEQFF,TGCGCCAGCAGTCCTCCGGGTCAAGGTTCGCGGACAGGGTGGCATGAGCAGTTCTTC,TRBJ2-1,TRBD1,-,TRBV5-1
CAGGGSGPGELFF,TGTGCGGGGGGAGGGAGTGGACCCGGGGAGCTGTTTTTT,TRBJ2-2,TRBD2,-,TRBV2
CAWIQGEYGYTF,TGTGCCTGGATACAGGGGGAGTATGGCTACACCTTC,TRBJ1-2,TRBD1,-,TRBV30
CASSLRGQTTNYGYTF,TGTGCCAGCAGCTTAAGAGGGCAGACTACCAACTATGGCTACACCTTC,TRBJ1-2,-,-,TRBV7-2
CASSKGQIGSGNTIYF,TGTGCCAGCAGCAAGGGACAGATAGGCTCTGGAAACACCATATATTTT,TRBJ1-3,TRBD1,once,TRBV6-6
CAISEGGQGGGYEQYF,TGTGCCATCAGTGAGGGGGGACAGGGAGGAGGCTACGAGCAGTACTTC,TRBJ2-7,TRBD1,-,TRBV10-3
CASSGTQVSSNQPQHF,TGTGCCAGCAGTGGGACACAGGTCTCTAGCAATCAGCCCCAGCATTTT,TRBJ1-5,-,-,TRBV6-1
CASSDWNTEAFF,TGCGCCAGCAGTGACTGGAACACTGAAGCTTTCTTT,TRBJ1-1,-,once,TRBV10-1
CASSPAGQEKLFF,TGCGCCAGCAGCCCGGCGGGGCAAGAAAAACTGTTTTTT,TRBJ1-4,-,few,TRBV4-1
CASSVGTSGGDIQYF,TGTGCCAGCAGCGTAGGGACTAGCGGGGGGGACATTCAGTACTTC,TRBJ2-4,TRBD2,-,TRBV9
CASITGTTNEKLFF,TGTGCCAGCATTACGGGAACCACTAATGAAAAACTGTTTTTT,TRBJ1-4,-,few,TRBV6-1
CASSQTGVRGYTF,TGTGCCAGCAGTCAGACAGGGGTCCGTGGCTACACCTTC,TRBJ1-2,TRBD1,-,TRBV27
CASSPPDRGRKTQYF,TGCGCCAGCAGCCCCCCGGACAGGGGGCGAAAGACCCAGTACTTC,TRBJ2-5,TRBD1,-,TRBV5-1
CASRTGASRETQYF,TGTGCCAGTAGAACAGGGGCCTCGCGGGAGACCCAGTACTTC,TRBJ2-5,TRBD1,-,TRBV19
CASSKRDSDQPQHF,TGTGCCAGCAGTAAGAGGGACAGCGATCAGCCCCAGCATTTT,TRBJ1-5,TRBD1,-,TRBV25-1
CAIRLAGGLNTEAFF,TGTGCCATCAGGTTGGCGGGGGGATTGAACACTGAAGCTTTCTTT,TRBJ1-1,-,-,TRBV10-3